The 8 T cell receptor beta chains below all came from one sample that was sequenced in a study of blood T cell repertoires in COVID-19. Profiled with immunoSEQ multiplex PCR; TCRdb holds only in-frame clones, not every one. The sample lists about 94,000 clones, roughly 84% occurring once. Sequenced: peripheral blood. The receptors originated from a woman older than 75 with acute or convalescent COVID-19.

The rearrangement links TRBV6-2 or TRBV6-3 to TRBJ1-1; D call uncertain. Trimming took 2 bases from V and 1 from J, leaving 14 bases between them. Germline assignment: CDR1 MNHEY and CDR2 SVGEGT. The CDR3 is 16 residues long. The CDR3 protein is CASSYPPHGANTEAFF. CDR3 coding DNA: TGTGCCAGCAGTTACCCTCCCCACGGAGCGAACACTGAAGCTTTCTTT.

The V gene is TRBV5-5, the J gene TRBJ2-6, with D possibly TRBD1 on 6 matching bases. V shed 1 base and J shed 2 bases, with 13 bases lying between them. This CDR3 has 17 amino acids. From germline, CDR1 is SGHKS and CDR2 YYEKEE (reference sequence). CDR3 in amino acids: CASSLSAGATGANVLTF. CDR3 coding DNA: TGTGCCAGCAGCTTGTCGGCAGGGGCTACTGGGGCCAACGTCCTGACTTTC.

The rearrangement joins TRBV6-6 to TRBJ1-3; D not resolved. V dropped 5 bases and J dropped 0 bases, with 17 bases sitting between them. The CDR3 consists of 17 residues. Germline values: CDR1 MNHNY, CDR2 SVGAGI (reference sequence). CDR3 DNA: TGTGCCAGCAGTCCAAGACGGGTTATGTCCTCTGGAAACACCATATATTTT. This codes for CASSPRRVMSSGNTIYF.

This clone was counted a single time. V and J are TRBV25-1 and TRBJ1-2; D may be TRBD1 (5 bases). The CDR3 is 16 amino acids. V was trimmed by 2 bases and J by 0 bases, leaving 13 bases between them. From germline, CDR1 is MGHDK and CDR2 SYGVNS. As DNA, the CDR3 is TGTGCCAGCAGTGAACAACCGGGACTGACTAACTATGGCTACACCTTC. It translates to CASSEQPGLTNYGYTF.

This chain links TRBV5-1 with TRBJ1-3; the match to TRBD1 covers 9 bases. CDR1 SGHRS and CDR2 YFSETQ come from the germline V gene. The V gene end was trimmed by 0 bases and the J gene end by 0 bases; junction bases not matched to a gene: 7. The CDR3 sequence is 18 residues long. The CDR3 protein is CASSLGTGAESSGNTIYF. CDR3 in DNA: TGCGCCAGCAGCTTGGGGACAGGGGCCGAGAGCTCTGGAAACACCATATATTTT.

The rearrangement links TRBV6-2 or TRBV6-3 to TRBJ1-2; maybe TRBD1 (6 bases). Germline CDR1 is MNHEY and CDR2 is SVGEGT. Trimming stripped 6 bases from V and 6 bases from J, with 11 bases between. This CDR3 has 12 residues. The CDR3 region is CASSVNRDGYTF. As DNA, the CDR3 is TGTGCCAGCAGCGTTAACAGGGATGGCTACACCTTC.

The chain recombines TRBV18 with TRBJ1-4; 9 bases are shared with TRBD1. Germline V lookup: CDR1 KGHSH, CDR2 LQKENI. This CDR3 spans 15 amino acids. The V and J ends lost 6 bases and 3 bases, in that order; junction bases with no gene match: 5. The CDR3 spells CASSLDRGANEKLFF. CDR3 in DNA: TGTGCCAGCTCGTTGGACAGGGGAGCTAATGAAAAACTGTTTTTT. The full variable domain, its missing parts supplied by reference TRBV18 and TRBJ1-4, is NAGVMQNPRHLVRRRGQEARLRCSPMKGHSHVYWYRQLPEEGLKFMVYLQKENIIDESGMPKERFSAEFPKEGPSILRIQQVVRGDSAAYFCASSLDRGANEKLFFGSGTQLSVL.

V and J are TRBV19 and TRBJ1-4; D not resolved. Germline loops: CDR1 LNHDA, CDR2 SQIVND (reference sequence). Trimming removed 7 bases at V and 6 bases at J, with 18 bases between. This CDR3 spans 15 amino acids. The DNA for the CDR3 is TGTGCCAGTACTCTTCCGGGGTCCCCGGATGAAAAACTGTTTTTT. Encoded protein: CASTLPGSPDEKLFF.